This T cell receptor beta chain was recovered during a study of Ad26.COV2.S vaccination and SARS-CoV-2 variants. Study context: Of the COV1001 trial arms, the Ad26.COV2.S arm included the donor.

Sequencing was performed with immunoSEQ multiplex PCR; in TCRdb, only in-frame clones are kept and a portion is missing. In the table there are fewer than 900,000 clones, around 92% of which are singletons. Regarding treatment: over 15 received Ad26.COV2.S at low or high dose, single or two shots; roughly 5 received placebo; per-sample allocation not given. Specimen acquisition occurred on day 63 following the initial vaccine or placebo injection. The administered vaccine (an Ad26 vector) expressed Wuhan-strain SARS-CoV-2 spike. A note on this clone: Its cognate antigen is unknown.

The study's findings and limits: Non-spike TCR breadth did not differ much between vaccine and placebo recipients. Vaccine recipients surpassed placebo recipients in spike-specific TCR breadth.

This CDR3 has 16 amino acids. Germline V gene sequence: CDR1 SGHNT, CDR2 YYREEE (reference sequence). J gave up 6 bases and V 1 base, and 9 bases lay outside the gene matches. The receptor comes from a person between 18 and 59 years old who received the Ad26.COV2.S COVID-19 vaccine or a placebo. The sample consisted of peripheral blood, taken in a trial of Ad26.COV2.S vaccine versus placebo. The gene calls are TRBV5-4 and TRBJ2-5; 10 nucleotides line up with TRBD1. In DNA form, the CDR3 reads TGTGCCAGCAGCTTGCAAGGGACAGGGGTATTGAAGACCCAGTACTTC. Its translation is CASSLQGTGVLKTQYF. The full variable domain, rest sourced from reference TRBV5-4 and TRBJ2-5, is ETGVTQSPTHLIKTRGQQVTLRCSSQSGHNTVSWYQQALGQGPQFIFQYYREEENGRGNFPPRFSGLQFPNYSSELNVNALELDDSALYLCASSLQGTGVLKTQYFGPGTRLLVL.